Sequencing of this T cell receptor beta chain was carried out in a study of T cell changes during pregnancy in multiple sclerosis. Trimming cost V 6 bases and J 5 bases, with 17 bases left between them. Germline CDR1 and CDR2: SGHNT and YYREEE (reference sequence). The CDR3 is 14 amino acids. Some clones are missing from TCRdb's copy, which holds only in-frame ones; the method was immunoSEQ multiplex PCR. The sample has roughly 100,000 clones; approximately 90% are singletons. The chain is built from TRBV5-4 and TRBJ1-1; a weak D match, TRBD1 (5 bases). The input for sequencing was peripheral blood, taken after pregnancy. The receptor's source is a female donor with multiple sclerosis, enrolled in a pregnancy study. DNA of the CDR3: TGTGCCAGCACCGGGGGGGGGTGGGGTACTGAAGCTTTCTTT. Its translation is CASTGGGWGTEAFF.